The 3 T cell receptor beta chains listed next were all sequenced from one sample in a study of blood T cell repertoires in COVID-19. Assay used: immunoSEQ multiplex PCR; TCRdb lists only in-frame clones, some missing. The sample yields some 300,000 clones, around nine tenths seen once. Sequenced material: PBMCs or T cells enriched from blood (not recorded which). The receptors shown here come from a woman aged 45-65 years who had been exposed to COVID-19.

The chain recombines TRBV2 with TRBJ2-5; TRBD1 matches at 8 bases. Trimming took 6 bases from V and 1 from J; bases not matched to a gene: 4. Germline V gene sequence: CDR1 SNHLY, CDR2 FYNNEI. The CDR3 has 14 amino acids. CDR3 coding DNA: TGTGCCAGCAGCGCGGACAGGGTCCAAGAGACCCAGTACTTC. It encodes CASSADRVQETQYF.

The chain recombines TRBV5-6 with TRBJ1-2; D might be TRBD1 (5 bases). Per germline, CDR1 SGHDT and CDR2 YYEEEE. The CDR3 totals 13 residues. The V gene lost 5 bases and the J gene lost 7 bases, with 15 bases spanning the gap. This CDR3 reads CASRVRDWSGYTF. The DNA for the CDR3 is TGTGCCAGCAGGGTGAGGGACTGGAGTGGCTACACCTTC.

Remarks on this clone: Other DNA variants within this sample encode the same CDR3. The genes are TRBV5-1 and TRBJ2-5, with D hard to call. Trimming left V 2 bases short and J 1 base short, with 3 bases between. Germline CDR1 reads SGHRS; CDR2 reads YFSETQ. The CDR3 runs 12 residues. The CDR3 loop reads CASSFSQETQYF. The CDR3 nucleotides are TGCGCCAGCAGCTTTAGCCAAGAGACCCAGTACTTC.